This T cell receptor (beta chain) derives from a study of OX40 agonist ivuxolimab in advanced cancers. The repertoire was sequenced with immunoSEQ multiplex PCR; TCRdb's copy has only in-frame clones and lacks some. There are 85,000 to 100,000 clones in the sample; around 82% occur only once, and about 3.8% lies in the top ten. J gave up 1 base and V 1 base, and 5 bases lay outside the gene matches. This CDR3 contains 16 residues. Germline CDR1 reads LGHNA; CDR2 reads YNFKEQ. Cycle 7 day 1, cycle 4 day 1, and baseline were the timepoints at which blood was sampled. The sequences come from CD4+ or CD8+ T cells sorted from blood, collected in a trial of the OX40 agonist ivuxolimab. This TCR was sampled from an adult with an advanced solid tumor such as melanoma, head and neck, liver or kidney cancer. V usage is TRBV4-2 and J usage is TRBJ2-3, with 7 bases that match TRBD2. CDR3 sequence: CASSQGPAGRTDTQYF. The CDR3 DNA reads TGTGCCAGCAGCCAAGGTCCAGCGGGGCGCACAGATACGCAGTATTTT.